This TCR beta chain was observed in a study of OX40 agonist ivuxolimab in advanced cancers. The table came from immunoSEQ multiplex PCR; TCRdb's copy has only in-frame clones and leaves some out. Of roughly 81,000 clones in the sample, more than 75% are singletons; the top ten hold about 0.45%. Trimming took 8 bases from V and 5 from J, leaving 16 bases between them. This CDR3 region has 14 residues. CDR1 and CDR2 from the germline V gene are SNHLY and FYNNEI. V usage is TRBV2 and J usage is TRBJ1-5, with D tentatively TRBD1 (5 bases). This specimen consisted of CD4+ or CD8+ T cells sorted from blood, obtained in a trial of the OX40 agonist ivuxolimab. This receptor was identified in an adult with an advanced solid tumor such as melanoma, head and neck, liver or kidney cancer. In nucleotides, the CDR3 is TGTGCCAGCGGGGCAATCTACGAGGATCAGCCCCAGCATTTT. This encodes CASGAIYEDQPQHF.